This T cell receptor beta chain was sequenced during a study of tumor-infiltrating lymphocytes in localized non-small cell lung cancer. Turning to the study itself: The cohort mixed smokers and never-smokers, several histologies, and some post-neoadjuvant-chemotherapy samples. The study, taken as a whole, reports: Available tissue quantity limited TCR sequencing to a patient subset. Immunotypes IM1 and IM2 had similar TCR-derived T-cell fractions. Tumors had more T cell infiltration than uninvolved lung, per TCRbeta sequencing and CD3 counts.

V was cut by 0 bases and J by 2 bases, with 9 bases left in between. The germline V gene has CDR1 SGHKS and CDR2 YYEKEE (reference sequence). The CDR3 runs 14 residues. A few counts support this clone. Its antigen remains unidentified. Some clones are missing from TCRdb's copy, which holds only in-frame ones; the method was immunoSEQ multiplex PCR. The sample holds about 15,000 clones; 70% to 75% are singletons and the top ten take approximately 9.6%. This rearrangement joins TRBV5-5 to TRBJ2-7; possible D gene TRBD1, 5 bases. This receptor was identified in a human donor with non-small cell lung cancer. Sequenced sample: lung tumor tissue. In DNA, the CDR3 is TGTGCCAGCAGCTTGGTGGCAGGGACCTACGAGCAGTACTTC. This encodes CASSLVAGTYEQYF.